A single sample gave rise to the 26 T cell receptor beta chains below, sequenced in a study of blood T cell repertoires in COVID-19. Only in-frame clones appear in the TCRdb table, and some are missing; sequencing was by immunoSEQ multiplex PCR. Of around 60,000 clones in the sample, about 80% were seen once. Sequencing used peripheral blood. Receptors originate from an elderly man with active or convalescent COVID-19.

V gene TRBV6-5 combines with J gene TRBJ1-4; 7 bases are shared with TRBD1. After removal of 6 bases from V and 7 bases from J, the junction contained 11 bases not matched to a gene. CDR1 and CDR2 from the germline V gene are MNHEY and SVGAGI. The CDR3 is made up of 15 amino acids. CDR3 amino acids: CASRPTTGAFEKLFF. The CDR3 DNA reads as TGTGCCAGCAGACCTACTACAGGGGCTTTTGAAAAACTGTTTTTT.

This rearrangement joins TRBV7-8 to TRBJ2-3; 8 positions agree with TRBD2. The CDR3 loop spans 16 amino acids. The V segment lost 5 bases and the J segment 5 bases; nucleotides outside the gene matches: 12. The V gene's germline CDR1 is SGHVS and CDR2 FQNEAQ. The CDR3 DNA reads as TGTGCCAGCAGCCCACGACGGGGGGGCCTTGGAGATACGCAGTATTTT. Translated: CASSPRRGGLGDTQYF.

Notes on this clone: One end of the junction does not line up with germline, which may come from a read error. V is TRBV11-2 and J is TRBJ1-2; D possibly corresponds to TRBD1 (5 bases). From germline, CDR1 is SGHAT and CDR2 FQNNGV. The CDR3 totals 11 residues. Written as DNA, the CDR3 is TGTGCCAGCAGCACTCAGGGCATTCCGGCCTTC. It codes for CASSTQGIPAF.

The V call is TRBV28, the J call TRBJ2-7; TRBD2 matches 13 bases. The CDR3 extends over 15 amino acids. The germline V gene encodes CDR1 MDHEN and CDR2 SYDVKM. V gave up 2 bases and J gave up 5 bases; unmatched junction bases: 3. CDR3 DNA: TGTGCCAGCAGTTTAGGACTAGCGGGAGTTCACGAGCAGTACTTC. Encoded protein: CASSLGLAGVHEQYF.

The chain employs TRBV2 and TRBJ2-6, with a possible D match to TRBD1 (6 bases). This CDR3 is 16 amino acids long. Trimming took 6 bases from V and 4 from J, leaving 16 bases between them. Germline values: CDR1 SNHLY, CDR2 FYNNEI. The CDR3 here is CASSPGQFTGANVLTF. In DNA, the CDR3 is TGTGCCAGCAGCCCAGGACAGTTTACCGGGGCCAACGTCCTGACTTTC.

The genes are TRBV10-2 and TRBJ2-3; perhaps TRBD2 as D (6 bases). The CDR3 totals 14 residues. CDR1 and CDR2 from the germline V gene are WSHSY and SAAADI. The germline V and J ends were trimmed by 9 bases and 7 bases, with 20 bases remaining between them. CDR3 in amino acids: CASETRDRPNTQYF. The CDR3 DNA is TGCGCCAGTGAGACTAGGGACCGTCCTAATACGCAGTATTTT.

The chain employs TRBV30 and TRBJ1-3; 7 positions agree with TRBD1. Germline CDR1 GTSNPN, CDR2 SVGIG (reference sequence). The CDR3 spans 16 residues. J lost 0 bases, V lost 7 bases, and 12 bases had no gene match. CDR3 region: CASTGIGGLSGNTIYF. CDR3 nucleotide sequence: TGTGCCTCGACAGGGATTGGTGGGCTCTCTGGAAACACCATATATTTT.

The chain uses TRBV12-5 and TRBJ2-1, with 11 positions matching TRBD2. After removal of 6 bases from V and 3 bases from J, the junction contained 7 bases not matched to a gene. Germline CDR1 and CDR2: LGHNT and FRNRAP. CDR3 length: 16 amino acids. This CDR3 reads CASGRGLAADYNEQFF. CDR3 DNA: TGTGCTAGTGGACGGGGACTAGCGGCCGACTACAATGAGCAGTTCTTC.

The genes are TRBV27 and TRBJ1-2; 8 nucleotides match TRBD1. CDR3 size: 13 residues. Per the germline V gene, CDR1 is MNHEY and CDR2 is SMNVEV (reference sequence). V was clipped by 3 bases and J by 8 bases; unmatched bases: 5. CDR3 in DNA: TGTGCCAGCAGTTTTGGATCAGGGGGCGGCTACACCTTC. Translating gives CASSFGSGGGYTF.

For the CDR3, the DNA is TGTGCCAGCAGTTACGAAGGGGACAGGGGTGTTGATTCACCCCTCCACTTT. It codes for CASSYEGDRGVDSPLHF. This rearrangement joins TRBV6-2 or TRBV6-3 to TRBJ1-6; 10 bases are a match to TRBD1. The V segment lost 2 bases and the J segment 8 bases; nucleotides outside the gene matches: 9. This CDR3 is built from 17 residues. Germline V CDR1 and CDR2: MNHEY, SVGEGT.

The rearrangement links TRBV18 to TRBJ2-5, with 7 bases fitting TRBD2. From germline, CDR1 is KGHSH and CDR2 LQKENI. The V gene end was trimmed by 1 base and the J gene end by 5 bases; junction bases not matched to a gene: 7. There are 15 residues in the CDR3. DNA of the CDR3: TGTGCCAGCTCACCACGGGACTATCCCTCCGAGACCCAGTACTTC. Translating gives CASSPRDYPSETQYF.

V usage is TRBV29-1 and J usage is TRBJ2-7; the D is unclear. CDR3 length: 13 amino acids. Germline V gene sequence: CDR1 SQVTM, CDR2 ANQGSEA. V lost 4 bases and J 3 bases, leaving 13 bases between the germline ends. The CDR3 nucleotides read TGCAGCGTTGTGGATCCGGGTTACTACGAGCAGTACTTC. Translation gives CSVVDPGYYEQYF.

The gene calls are TRBV5-1 and TRBJ2-1; the match to TRBD2 covers 12 bases. Germline values: CDR1 SGHRS, CDR2 YFSETQ. The trim removed 3 bases at V and 9 bases at J, leaving 10 bases unmatched. The CDR3 covers 16 residues. CDR3 sequence (DNA): TGCGCCAGCAGCTCCCCGATCGGACTAGCGGGAATTGAGCAGTTCTTC. Translated, it gives CASSSPIGLAGIEQFF.

This clone came up once. The CDR3 spells CASSQEGLAALSTDTQYF. CDR3 nucleotides: TGCGCCAGCAGCCAAGAGGGACTAGCGGCTCTTAGCACAGATACGCAGTATTTT. The chain recombines TRBV4-1 with TRBJ2-3, with 11 bases aligning to TRBD2. Per the germline V gene, CDR1 is MGHRA and CDR2 is YSYEKL. V trimming: 0 bases; J trimming: 0 bases; junction bases outside the gene matches: 5. The CDR3 sequence is 18 residues long.

This chain uses TRBV19 with TRBJ1-1; 7 bases fit TRBD1. Looked up from germline, CDR1 is LNHDA and CDR2 is SQIVND (reference sequence). The CDR3 consists of 13 residues. V shed 10 bases, J shed 1 base, and the junction held 6 bases outside the gene matches. This chain's CDR3 is CAIEDRQNTEAFF. In nucleotides, the CDR3 is TGTGCCATAGAGGACAGGCAGAACACTGAAGCTTTCTTT.

This rearrangement joins TRBV6-5 to TRBJ1-1; 9 bases are a match to TRBD1. Germline V gene lookup returns CDR1 MNHEY and CDR2 SVGAGI. V lost 1 base and J lost 4; bases outside the gene matches: 4. The CDR3 length is 15 residues. In DNA form, the CDR3 reads TGTGCCAGCAGTTACTGGGGGACAGGGACCACTGAAGCTTTCTTT. Protein: CASSYWGTGTTEAFF.

This chain uses TRBV6-5 with TRBJ2-7; 10 bases match TRBD2. The CDR3 consists of 13 residues. Germline-derived CDR1 and CDR2 are MNHEY and SVGAGI. J lost 0 bases, V lost 10 bases, and 3 bases had no gene match. The CDR3 DNA follows: TGTGCCACCGGACTAGCGGCCTCCTACGAGCAGTACTTC. This translates into CATGLAASYEQYF.

This clone has only one observation. The chain combines TRBV7-6 with TRBJ2-1; no reliable D call. The CDR3 has 14 amino acids. V was pared by 3 bases and J by 0 bases, with 6 bases between. Germline CDR1 reads SGHVS; CDR2 reads FNYEAQ. CDR3 in DNA: TGTGCCAGCAGCTTTGAGAGCTCCTACAATGAGCAGTTCTTC. Its protein product is CASSFESSYNEQFF.

This chain joins TRBV12-3 or TRBV12-4 and TRBJ1-6; D unresolved. The CDR3 is 13 residues long. Trimming cost V 6 bases and J 8 bases, with 11 bases left between them. The CDR3 reads CASRRAWDSPLHF. The CDR3 DNA sequence: TGTGCCAGCAGGCGGGCTTGGGATTCACCCCTCCACTTT.

The CDR3 DNA reads TGTGCCAGCAGCCTAACAGGGGGCCGTCAGCCCCAGCATTTT. This codes for CASSLTGGRQPQHF. V usage is TRBV9 and J usage is TRBJ1-5; TRBD1 aligns across 9 bases. The CDR3 has 14 residues. The V and J ends lost 4 bases and 6 bases, in that order; junction bases with no gene match: 5. In germline, CDR1 is SGDLS, CDR2 YYNGEE.

The J gene is TRBJ2-5, the V gene TRBV15; the D is unclear. The CDR3 covers 12 residues. Germline CDR1 and CDR2: LNHNV and YYDKDF (reference sequence). V shed 3 bases and J shed 5 bases, with 7 bases lying between them. The chain's CDR3 is CATSSHGETQYF. The CDR3, as DNA: TGTGCCACCAGCAGTCACGGGGAGACCCAGTACTTC.

The V call is TRBV6-2 or TRBV6-3, the J call TRBJ1-5; D is unclear. The germline V gene has CDR1 MNHEY and CDR2 SVGEGT. The CDR3 is 15 residues long. V gave up 5 bases and J gave up 2 bases, with 13 bases separating them. CDR3 in amino acids: CASSSAGAGNQPQHF. CDR3 coding DNA: TGTGCCAGCAGTAGCGCCGGTGCTGGCAATCAGCCCCAGCATTTT.

This chain connects TRBV18 to TRBJ2-1, with a tentative D call TRBD1 (6 bases). The V gene's germline CDR1 is KGHSH and CDR2 LQKENI. The CDR3 is 15 residues long. The ends were cut back, 1 base at V and 5 bases at J, with 12 bases in the middle. The CDR3 region is CASSPQGVVDNEQFF. The DNA of the CDR3 is TGTGCCAGCTCACCACAGGGGGTAGTAGACAATGAGCAGTTCTTC.

The chain carries TRBV28 and TRBJ2-3, with D tentatively TRBD2 (6 bases). CDR3 size: 16 residues. Germline V gives CDR1 MDHEN, CDR2 SYDVKM. Trimming removed 6 bases at V and 2 bases at J, with 18 bases between. The CDR3 is CASSSPGTYYTDTQYF. DNA for the CDR3: TGTGCCAGCAGCTCCCCCGGGACTTATTACACAGATACGCAGTATTTT.

The chain uses TRBV7-9 and TRBJ1-1; 8 bases align to TRBD1. Germline V gives CDR1 SEHNR, CDR2 FQNEAQ (reference sequence). V lost 4 bases, J lost 5 bases, and 9 bases stayed unmatched. The CDR3 extends over 15 amino acids. The chain's CDR3 is CASSSQGARGTEAFF. CDR3 in DNA: TGTGCCAGCAGCTCCCAGGGGGCTAGGGGGACTGAAGCTTTCTTT.

This chain joins TRBV3-1 (or the pseudogene TRBV3-2) and TRBJ2-1; no clear D gene. CDR1 is LGHDT, CDR2 YNNKEL, per germline (reference sequence). The CDR3 is made up of 12 amino acids. V was pared by 6 bases and J by 5 bases, with 8 bases between. The CDR3 coding sequence is TGTGCCAGCAGTCGACAAAACAATGAGCAGTTCTTC. Encoded protein: CASSRQNNEQFF.